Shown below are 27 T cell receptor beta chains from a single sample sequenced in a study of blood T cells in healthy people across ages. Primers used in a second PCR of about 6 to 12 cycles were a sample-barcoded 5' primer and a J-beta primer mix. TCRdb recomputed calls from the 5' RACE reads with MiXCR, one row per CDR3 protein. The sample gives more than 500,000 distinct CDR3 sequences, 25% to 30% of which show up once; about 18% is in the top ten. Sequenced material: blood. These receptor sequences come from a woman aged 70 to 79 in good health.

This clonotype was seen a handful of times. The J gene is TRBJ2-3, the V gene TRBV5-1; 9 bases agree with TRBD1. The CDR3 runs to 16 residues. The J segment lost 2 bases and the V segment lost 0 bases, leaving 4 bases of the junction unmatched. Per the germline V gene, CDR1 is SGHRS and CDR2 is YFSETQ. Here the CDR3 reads CASSLGQGVFTDTQYF. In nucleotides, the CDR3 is TGCGCCAGCAGCTTGGGACAGGGGGTCTTCACAGATACGCAGTATTTT.

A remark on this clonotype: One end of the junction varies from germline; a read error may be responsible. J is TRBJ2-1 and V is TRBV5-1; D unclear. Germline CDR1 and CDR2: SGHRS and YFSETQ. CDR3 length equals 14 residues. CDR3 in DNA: TGCGCCAGCAGCTTGGCGGAGACCTACAATGGGCAGTTCTTC. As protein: CASSLAETYNGQFF.

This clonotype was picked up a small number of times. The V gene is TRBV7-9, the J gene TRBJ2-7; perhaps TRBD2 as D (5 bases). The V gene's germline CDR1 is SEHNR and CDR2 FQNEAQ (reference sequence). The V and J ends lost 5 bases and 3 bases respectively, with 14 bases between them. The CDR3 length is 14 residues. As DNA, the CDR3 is TGTGCCAGCAGCCCTAGCCTAGACTACTACGAGCAGTACTTC. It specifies CASSPSLDYYEQYF.

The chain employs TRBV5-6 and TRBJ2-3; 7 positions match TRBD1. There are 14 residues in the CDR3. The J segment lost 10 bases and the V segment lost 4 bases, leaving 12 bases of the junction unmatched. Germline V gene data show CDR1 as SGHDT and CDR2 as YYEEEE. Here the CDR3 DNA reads TGTGCCAGCAGCCAGCTCCTACGACAGGGAGCGCAGTATTTT. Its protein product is CASSQLLRQGAQYF.

In DNA, the CDR3 is TGCAGTGCTAGAGGTCGGGGCAACACAGATACGCAGTATTTT. Its protein product is CSARGRGNTDTQYF. The chain employs TRBV20-1 and TRBJ2-3, with D perhaps given as TRBD1 or TRBD2 (5 bases each). V lost 1 base to trimming and J lost 2 bases, with 10 bases between them. Germline V gives CDR1 DFQATT, CDR2 SNEGSKA (reference sequence). This CDR3 has 14 amino acids.

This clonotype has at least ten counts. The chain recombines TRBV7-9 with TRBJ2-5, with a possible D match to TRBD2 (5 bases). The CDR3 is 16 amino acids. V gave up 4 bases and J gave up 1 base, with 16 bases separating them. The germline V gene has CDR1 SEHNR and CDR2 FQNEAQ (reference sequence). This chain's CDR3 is CASSSSNSVIQETQYF. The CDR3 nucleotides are TGTGCCAGCAGCTCTAGCAACAGCGTAATCCAAGAGACCCAGTACTTC.

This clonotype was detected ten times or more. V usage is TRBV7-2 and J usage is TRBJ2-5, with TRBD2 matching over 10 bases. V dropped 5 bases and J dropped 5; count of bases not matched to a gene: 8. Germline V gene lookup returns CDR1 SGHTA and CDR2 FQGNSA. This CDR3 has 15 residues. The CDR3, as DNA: TGTGCCAGCAGCCGCAGCACTAGCGGGACGGAGACCCAGTACTTC. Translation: CASSRSTSGTETQYF.

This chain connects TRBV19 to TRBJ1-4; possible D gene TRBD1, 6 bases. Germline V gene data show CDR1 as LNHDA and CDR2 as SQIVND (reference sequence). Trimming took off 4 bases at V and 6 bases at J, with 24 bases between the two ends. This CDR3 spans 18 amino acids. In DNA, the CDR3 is TGTGCCAGTAGTACATTAGTGCTTTTCCGGGACACGGATGAAAAACTGTTTTTT. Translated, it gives CASSTLVLFRDTDEKLFF. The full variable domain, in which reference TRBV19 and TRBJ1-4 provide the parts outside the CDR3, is DGGITQSPKYLFRKEGQNVTLSCEQNLNHDAMYWYRQDPGQGLRLIYYSQIVNDFQKGDIAEGYSVSREKKESFPLTVTSAQKNPTAFYLCASSTLVLFRDTDEKLFFGSGTQLSVL.

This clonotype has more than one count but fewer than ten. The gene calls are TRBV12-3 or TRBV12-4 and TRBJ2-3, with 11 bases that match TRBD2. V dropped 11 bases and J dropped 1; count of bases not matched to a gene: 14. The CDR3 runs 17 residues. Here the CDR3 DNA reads TGTGCCGCAACCCTTCCGAGACTAGCGGGGCGCACAGATACGCAGTATTTT. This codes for CAATLPRLAGRTDTQYF.

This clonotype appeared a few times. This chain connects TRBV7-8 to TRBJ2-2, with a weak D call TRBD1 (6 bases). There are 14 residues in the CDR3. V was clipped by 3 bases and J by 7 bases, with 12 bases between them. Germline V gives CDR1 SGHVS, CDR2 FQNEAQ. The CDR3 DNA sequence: TGTGCCAGCAGCTTGGTCTGGACAGACGGGGAGCTGTTTTTT. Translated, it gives CASSLVWTDGELFF.

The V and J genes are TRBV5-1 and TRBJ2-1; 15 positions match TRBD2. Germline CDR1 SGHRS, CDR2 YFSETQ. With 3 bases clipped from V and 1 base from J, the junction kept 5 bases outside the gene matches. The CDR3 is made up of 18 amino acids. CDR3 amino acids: CASSWTSGGAGSYNEQFF. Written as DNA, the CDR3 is TGCGCCAGCAGCTGGACTAGCGGGGGGGCGGGGTCCTACAATGAGCAGTTCTTC.

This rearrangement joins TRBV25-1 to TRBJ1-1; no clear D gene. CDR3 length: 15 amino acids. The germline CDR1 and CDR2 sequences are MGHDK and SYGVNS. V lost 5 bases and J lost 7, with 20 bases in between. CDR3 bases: TGTGCCAGCAGTCAATTAGTGGGTTTGCATCTTGAAGCTTTCTTT. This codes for CASSQLVGLHLEAFF.

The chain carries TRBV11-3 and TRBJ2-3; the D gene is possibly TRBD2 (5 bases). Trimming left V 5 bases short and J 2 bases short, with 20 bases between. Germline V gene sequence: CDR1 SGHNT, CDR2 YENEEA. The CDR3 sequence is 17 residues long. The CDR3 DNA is TGTGCCAGCAGCCGACCCGGAGGACCGACGGACACAGATACGCAGTATTTT. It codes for CASSRPGGPTDTDTQYF.

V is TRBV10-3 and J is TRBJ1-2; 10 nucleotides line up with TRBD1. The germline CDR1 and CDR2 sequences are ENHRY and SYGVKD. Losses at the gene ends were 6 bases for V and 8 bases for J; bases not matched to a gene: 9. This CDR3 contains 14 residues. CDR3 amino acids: CAIRETGGAEGYTF. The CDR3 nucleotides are TGTGCCATCAGAGAGACAGGGGGCGCGGAAGGCTACACCTTC.

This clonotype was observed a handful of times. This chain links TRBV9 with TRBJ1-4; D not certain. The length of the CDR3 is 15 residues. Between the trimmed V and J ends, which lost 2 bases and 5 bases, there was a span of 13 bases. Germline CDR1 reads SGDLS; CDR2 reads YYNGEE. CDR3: CASSVAPSENEKLFF. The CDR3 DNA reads TGTGCCAGCAGCGTCGCGCCAAGTGAGAATGAAAAACTGTTTTTT.

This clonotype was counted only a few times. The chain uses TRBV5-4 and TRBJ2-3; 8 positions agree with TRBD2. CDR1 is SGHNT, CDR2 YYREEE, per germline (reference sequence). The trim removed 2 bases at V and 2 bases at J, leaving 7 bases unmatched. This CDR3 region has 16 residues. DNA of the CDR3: TGTGCCAGCAGCTTTTGGCTAGCGGGTAACACAGATACGCAGTATTTT. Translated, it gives CASSFWLAGNTDTQYF.

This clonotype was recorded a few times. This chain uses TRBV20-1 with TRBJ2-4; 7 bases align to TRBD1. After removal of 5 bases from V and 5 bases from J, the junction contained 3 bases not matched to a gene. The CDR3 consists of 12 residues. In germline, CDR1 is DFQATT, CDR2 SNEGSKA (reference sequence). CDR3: CSAQGTENIQYF. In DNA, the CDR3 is TGCAGTGCTCAAGGGACAGAAAACATTCAGTACTTC.

CDR3 sequence reads: CASKPGQGNTEAFF. DNA for the CDR3: TGTGCCAGCAAACCGGGACAGGGGAACACTGAAGCTTTCTTT. V is TRBV7-3 and J is TRBJ1-1; 9 positions agree with TRBD1. Germline lookup yields CDR1 SGHTA and CDR2 FQGTGA. Unmatched junction bases numbered 4, after V lost 7 bases and J lost 1 base. The CDR3 loop spans 14 amino acids.

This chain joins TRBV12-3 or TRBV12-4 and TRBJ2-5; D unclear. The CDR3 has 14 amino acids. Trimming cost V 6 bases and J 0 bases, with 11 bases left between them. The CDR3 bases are TGTGCCAGCAGCTCTACTCCCTACCAAGAGACCCAGTACTTC. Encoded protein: CASSSTPYQETQYF.

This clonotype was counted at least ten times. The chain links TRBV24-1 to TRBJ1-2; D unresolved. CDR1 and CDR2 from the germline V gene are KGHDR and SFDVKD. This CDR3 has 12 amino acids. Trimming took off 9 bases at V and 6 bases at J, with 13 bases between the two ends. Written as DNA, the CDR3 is TGTGCCACCGACGACGGGTCGGATGGCTACACCTTC. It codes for CATDDGSDGYTF.

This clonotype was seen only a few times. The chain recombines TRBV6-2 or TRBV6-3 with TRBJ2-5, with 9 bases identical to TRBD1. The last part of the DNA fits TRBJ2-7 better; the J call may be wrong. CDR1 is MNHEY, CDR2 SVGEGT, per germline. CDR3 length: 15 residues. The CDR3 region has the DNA TGTGCCAGCAGTGATCCGACAGGGGGTAACGACGAGCAGTACTTC. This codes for CASSDPTGGNDEQYF.

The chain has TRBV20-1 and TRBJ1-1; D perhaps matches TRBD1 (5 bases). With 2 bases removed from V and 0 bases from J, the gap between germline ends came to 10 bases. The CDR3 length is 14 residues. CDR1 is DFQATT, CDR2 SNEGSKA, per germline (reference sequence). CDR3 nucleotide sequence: TGCAGTGCTAGAAGAGGGACCGTGAACACTGAAGCTTTCTTT. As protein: CSARRGTVNTEAFF.

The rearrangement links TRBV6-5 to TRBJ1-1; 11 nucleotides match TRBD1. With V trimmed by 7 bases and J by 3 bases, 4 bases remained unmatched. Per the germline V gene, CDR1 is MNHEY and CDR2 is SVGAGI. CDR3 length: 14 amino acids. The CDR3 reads CASTRDRGDTEAFF. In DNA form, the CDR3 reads TGTGCCAGCACCCGGGACAGGGGGGACACTGAAGCTTTCTTT.

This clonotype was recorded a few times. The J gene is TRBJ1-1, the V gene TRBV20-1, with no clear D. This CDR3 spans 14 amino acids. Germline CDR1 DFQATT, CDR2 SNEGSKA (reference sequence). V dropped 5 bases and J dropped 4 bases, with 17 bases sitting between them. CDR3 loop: CSASDGGRGTEAFF. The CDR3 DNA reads TGCAGTGCTTCGGACGGTGGGCGAGGCACTGAAGCTTTCTTT.

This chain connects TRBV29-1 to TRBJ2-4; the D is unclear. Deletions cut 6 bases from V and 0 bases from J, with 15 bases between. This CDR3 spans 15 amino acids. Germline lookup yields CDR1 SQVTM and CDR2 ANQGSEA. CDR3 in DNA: TGCAGCGTGATACCAATCAGCCTAGCCAAAAACATTCAGTACTTC. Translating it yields CSVIPISLAKNIQYF.

The CDR3 is CASSLEPIPAQYF. The CDR3 nucleotides read TGCGCCAGCAGCTTGGAACCTATTCCGGCCCAGTACTTC. The V and J genes are TRBV5-1 and TRBJ2-5; D uncertain. Trimming left V 0 bases short and J 9 bases short, with 12 bases between. The CDR3 has 13 residues. Germline assignment: CDR1 SGHRS and CDR2 YFSETQ.

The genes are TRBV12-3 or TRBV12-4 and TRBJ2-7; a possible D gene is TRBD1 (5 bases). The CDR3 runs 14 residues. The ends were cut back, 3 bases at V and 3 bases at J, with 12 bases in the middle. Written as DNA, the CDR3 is TGTGCCAGCAGTTTCTCCGCCGACAGCTACGAGCAGTACTTC. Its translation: CASSFSADSYEQYF.